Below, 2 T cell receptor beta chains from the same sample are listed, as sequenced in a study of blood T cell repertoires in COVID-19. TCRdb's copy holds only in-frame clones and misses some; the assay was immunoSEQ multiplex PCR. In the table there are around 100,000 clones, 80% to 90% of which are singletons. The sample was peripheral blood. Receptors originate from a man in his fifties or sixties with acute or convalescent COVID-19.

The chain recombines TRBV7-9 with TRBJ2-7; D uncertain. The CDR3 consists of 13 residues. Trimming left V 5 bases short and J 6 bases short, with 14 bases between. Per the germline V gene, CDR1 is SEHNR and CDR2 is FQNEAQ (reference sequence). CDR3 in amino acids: CASSPTPSIEQYF. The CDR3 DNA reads TGTGCCAGCAGCCCCACACCATCGATCGAGCAGTACTTC.

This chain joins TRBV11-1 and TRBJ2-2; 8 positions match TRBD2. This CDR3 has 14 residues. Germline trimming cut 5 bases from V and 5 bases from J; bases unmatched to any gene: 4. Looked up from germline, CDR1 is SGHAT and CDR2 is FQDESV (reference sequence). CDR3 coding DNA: TGTGCCAGCAGCAGGCAGCGGGAGACCGGGGAGCTGTTTTTT. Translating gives CASSRQRETGELFF.